A selection of T cell receptor beta chains follows, all from one sample in a study of blood T cells in healthy people across ages. TCRdb re-analysed the 5' RACE reads in MiXCR, keeping a single row per CDR3 protein. The repertoire consists of about a million distinct CDR3 sequences, with under 50% occurring once and the leading ten covering about an eighth. Sequencing was performed on blood. The receptors shown here come from a man aged 25-45 years in good health. The CDR3 runs from the conserved cysteine through the conserved F or W. Fields, in order: J gene, V gene, clone size, D gene, CDR3 DNA, CDR3 protein. A D gene is named only where the DNA matches it firmly. Some rows mark clone size as missing; the rest say once, few, many or name a class of expanded clone.

j_gene: TRBJ2-3; v_gene: TRBV4-3; abundance: few; d_gene: -; CDR3nt: TGCGCCAGCAGCCAAGATCGGACCCAGCAGTATTTT; CDR3aa: CASSQDRTQQYF
j_gene: TRBJ1-5; v_gene: TRBV28; abundance: -; d_gene: -; CDR3nt: TGTGCCAGCCATATTACCCTTAATCAGCCCCAGCATTTT; CDR3aa: CASHITLNQPQHF
j_gene: TRBJ2-7; v_gene: TRBV28; abundance: few; d_gene: TRBD1; CDR3nt: TGTGCCTCCAGACAGGGGCTAGCGTCAACCTACGAGCAGTACTTC; CDR3aa: CASRQGLASTYEQYF
j_gene: TRBJ2-5; v_gene: TRBV12-3/TRBV12-4; abundance: -; d_gene: -; CDR3nt: TGTGCCAGCAGCCCTCGGAGGGGCCAAGAGACCCAGTACTTC; CDR3aa: CASSPRRGQETQYF
j_gene: TRBJ1-1; v_gene: TRBV12-3/TRBV12-4; abundance: -; d_gene: TRBD1; CDR3nt: TGTGCCAGCAGGGAGGACAGGGGCGGGACCACTGAAGCTTTCTTT; CDR3aa: CASREDRGGTTEAFF
j_gene: TRBJ2-1; v_gene: TRBV7-2; abundance: -; d_gene: TRBD2; CDR3nt: TGTGCCAGCAGCTTGAACGGGGGGAGCTCCTACAATGAGCAGTTCTTC; CDR3aa: CASSLNGGSSYNEQFF
j_gene: TRBJ1-6; v_gene: TRBV27; abundance: few; d_gene: -; CDR3nt: TGTGCCAGCAGTTTTGCAGGAGATAATTCACCCCTCCACTTT; CDR3aa: CASSFAGDNSPLHF
j_gene: TRBJ2-5; v_gene: TRBV6-5; abundance: -; d_gene: -; CDR3nt: TGTGCCAGCAGCCGAACAGGGAGGAGGGGCCAAGAGACCCAGTACTTC; CDR3aa: CASSRTGRRGQETQYF
j_gene: TRBJ2-1; v_gene: TRBV24-1; abundance: -; d_gene: -; CDR3nt: TGTGCCACCAGTGATTTAACCGGGTACAATGAGCAGTTCTTC; CDR3aa: CATSDLTGYNEQFF
j_gene: TRBJ2-2; v_gene: TRBV25-1; abundance: once; d_gene: TRBD2; CDR3nt: TGTGCCAGCAGTTCTAGCGGGGGGCTATTCGGGGAGCTGTTTTTT; CDR3aa: CASSSSGGLFGELFF
j_gene: TRBJ2-5; v_gene: TRBV29-1; abundance: few; d_gene: -; CDR3nt: TGCAGCGTTGGGACAGACAAGCAAGAGACCCAGTACTTC; CDR3aa: CSVGTDKQETQYF
j_gene: TRBJ2-3; v_gene: TRBV4-3; abundance: -; d_gene: TRBD2; CDR3nt: TGCGCCAGCAGCCAAGGGGTTCTAGCGGGGGGTAGTAGCACAGATACGCAGTATTTT; CDR3aa: CASSQGVLAGGSSTDTQYF
j_gene: TRBJ2-3; v_gene: TRBV4-3; abundance: -; d_gene: -; CDR3nt: TGCGCCAGCAGCTATACCCGGGGGGCCGCAGATACGCAGTATTTT; CDR3aa: CASSYTRGAADTQYF
j_gene: TRBJ2-7; v_gene: TRBV15; abundance: -; d_gene: -; CDR3nt: TGTGCCACCAGCAGAGGCAGTGGGCAAAACGAGCAGTACTTC; CDR3aa: CATSRGSGQNEQYF
j_gene: TRBJ2-2; v_gene: TRBV5-1; abundance: -; d_gene: -; CDR3nt: TGCGCCAGCAGCTTGGGATTCCTCGGGGAGCTGTTTTTT; CDR3aa: CASSLGFLGELFF
j_gene: TRBJ2-3; v_gene: TRBV24-1; abundance: many; d_gene: -; CDR3nt: TGTGCCACCGAGCGAGGGGGGGCCTCGACAGATACGCAGTATTTT; CDR3aa: CATERGGASTDTQYF
j_gene: TRBJ1-1; v_gene: TRBV28; abundance: -; d_gene: -; CDR3nt: TGTGCCAGTGAAGGCAGGGGCCCTAGTACCACTGAAGCTTTCTTT; CDR3aa: CASEGRGPSTTEAFF
j_gene: TRBJ2-1; v_gene: TRBV6-4; abundance: many; d_gene: -; CDR3nt: TGTGCCAGCAGTGACTCTCTAGGCTCCTACAATGAGCAGTTCTTC; CDR3aa: CASSDSLGSYNEQFF
j_gene: TRBJ1-1; v_gene: TRBV7-9; abundance: -; d_gene: TRBD1; CDR3nt: TGTGCCAGCAGCGTATTTACCGGGACAGGGGGCTCTGAAGCTTTCTTT; CDR3aa: CASSVFTGTGGSEAFF
j_gene: TRBJ2-7; v_gene: TRBV12-3/TRBV12-4; abundance: few; d_gene: TRBD1; CDR3nt: TGTGCCAGCAGTTTAGAGAGGGACAGGGGAGGCGAGCAGTACTTC; CDR3aa: CASSLERDRGGEQYF
j_gene: TRBJ2-7; v_gene: TRBV7-2; abundance: -; d_gene: TRBD2; CDR3nt: TGTGCCAGCGCCGGGACTAATACCTACGAGCAGTACTTC; CDR3aa: CASAGTNTYEQYF
j_gene: TRBJ2-3; v_gene: TRBV9; abundance: many; d_gene: -; CDR3nt: TGTGCCAGCAGCGTACAGGTCTCAGATACGCAGTATTTT; CDR3aa: CASSVQVSDTQYF
j_gene: TRBJ2-6; v_gene: TRBV12-3/TRBV12-4; abundance: few; d_gene: -; CDR3nt: TGTGCCAGCAGTTTTTGGGCAGTAAATCCTGGGGCCAACGTCCTGACTTTC; CDR3aa: CASSFWAVNPGANVLTF
j_gene: TRBJ2-7; v_gene: TRBV12-3/TRBV12-4; abundance: many; d_gene: -; CDR3nt: TGTGCCAGCAGCCCCTTTAGGGGCGAGCAGTACTTC; CDR3aa: CASSPFRGEQYF
j_gene: TRBJ1-1; v_gene: TRBV4-2; abundance: -; d_gene: -; CDR3nt: TGTGCCAGCAGCCAAGAATATGGACAGACTGAAGCTTTCTTT; CDR3aa: CASSQEYGQTEAFF
j_gene: TRBJ1-2; v_gene: TRBV3-1; abundance: many; d_gene: -; CDR3nt: TGTGCCAGCAGCCAAGAAAGGCGGCGGACCTATGGCTACACCTTC; CDR3aa: CASSQERRRTYGYTF
j_gene: TRBJ2-1; v_gene: TRBV6-8; abundance: few; d_gene: TRBD2; CDR3nt: TGTGCCAGCAACGTGGAAGCGGGGACTGAGCAGTTCTTC; CDR3aa: CASNVEAGTEQFF
j_gene: TRBJ1-1; v_gene: TRBV7-3; abundance: -; d_gene: -; CDR3nt: TGTGCCAGCAGCTCCTCCGCGTTAGGGACTACTGAAGCTTTCTTT; CDR3aa: CASSSSALGTTEAFF
j_gene: TRBJ1-6; v_gene: TRBV4-2; abundance: -; d_gene: -; CDR3nt: TGTGCCAGCAGCCAAGAAGATGGCAGATTATTTTCACCCCTCCACTTT; CDR3aa: CASSQEDGRLFSPLHF
j_gene: TRBJ2-7; v_gene: TRBV5-5; abundance: -; d_gene: -; CDR3nt: TGTGCCAGCAGCCGCGGGACATGGAATTCCTACGAGCAGTACTTC; CDR3aa: CASSRGTWNSYEQYF
j_gene: TRBJ2-7; v_gene: TRBV20-1; abundance: few; d_gene: TRBD2; CDR3nt: TGCAGTGCGTCCGGGACTAGCGGGGGGCGGACCTACGAGCAGTACTTC; CDR3aa: CSASGTSGGRTYEQYF
j_gene: TRBJ2-1; v_gene: TRBV20-1; abundance: -; d_gene: TRBD2; CDR3nt: TGCAGTGCCCATACCCCCCTAGCGGGGGGGATTAGCTCCTACAATGAGCAGTTCTTC; CDR3aa: CSAHTPLAGGISSYNEQFF
j_gene: TRBJ1-2; v_gene: TRBV6-1; abundance: few; d_gene: -; CDR3nt: TGTGCCAGCAGTGAAGGTGGGGATCCGGGCTATGGCTACACCTTC; CDR3aa: CASSEGGDPGYGYTF
j_gene: TRBJ1-1; v_gene: TRBV4-1; abundance: -; d_gene: -; CDR3nt: TGCGCCAGCAGCCAAGATTGGGGGCCCTACACTGAAGCTTTCTTT; CDR3aa: CASSQDWGPYTEAFF
j_gene: TRBJ1-1; v_gene: TRBV28; abundance: -; d_gene: TRBD1; CDR3nt: TGTGCCAGCAGACCCGACAGGGACACTGAAGCTTTCTTT; CDR3aa: CASRPDRDTEAFF
j_gene: TRBJ2-1; v_gene: TRBV20-1; abundance: many; d_gene: TRBD2; CDR3nt: TGCAGTGCTAGAGTTGTCTTGCGGGGGACGGGAGAGCAGTTCTTC; CDR3aa: CSARVVLRGTGEQFF
j_gene: TRBJ1-5; v_gene: TRBV30; abundance: few; d_gene: -; CDR3nt: TGTGCCTGGACCCAAGGGATAAATCAGCCCCAGCATTTT; CDR3aa: CAWTQGINQPQHF
j_gene: TRBJ1-1; v_gene: TRBV10-2; abundance: -; d_gene: -; CDR3nt: TGCGCCAGCAGTGAGTCGAAGACATCCAATGAAGCTTTCTTT; CDR3aa: CASSESKTSNEAFF
j_gene: TRBJ1-1; v_gene: TRBV14; abundance: -; d_gene: -; CDR3nt: TGTGCCAGCAGAAAGTGGGACACTGAAGCTTTCTTT; CDR3aa: CASRKWDTEAFF
j_gene: TRBJ2-7; v_gene: TRBV27; abundance: -; d_gene: TRBD2; CDR3nt: TGTGCCAGCAGTCCGCGACTAGCGGGGGGGTCGATTCGTGAGCAGTACTTC; CDR3aa: CASSPRLAGGSIREQYF
j_gene: TRBJ2-7; v_gene: TRBV28; abundance: -; d_gene: -; CDR3nt: TGTGCCACCGTAGGGGTGTCGCTGGGCAGGGGCCCTTTTTACGAGCAGTACTTC; CDR3aa: CATVGVSLGRGPFYEQYF
j_gene: TRBJ2-1; v_gene: TRBV18; abundance: few; d_gene: TRBD2; CDR3nt: TGTGCCAGCTCACTCCTTAGCGGGGGGACCTACAATGAGCAGTTCTTC; CDR3aa: CASSLLSGGTYNEQFF
j_gene: TRBJ1-1; v_gene: TRBV11-1; abundance: -; d_gene: -; CDR3nt: TGTGCCAGCGGCCCGAAACAGAAGAACACTGAAGCTTTCTTT; CDR3aa: CASGPKQKNTEAFF
j_gene: TRBJ1-6; v_gene: TRBV9; abundance: -; d_gene: TRBD1; CDR3nt: TGTGCCAGCAGCTCTTGGGACAGTCTTCTCCACTTT; CDR3aa: CASSSWDSLLHF
j_gene: TRBJ2-1; v_gene: TRBV27; abundance: few; d_gene: TRBD2; CDR3nt: TGTGCCAGCAGAGCGGGGGGCCCCTACAATGAGCAGTTCTTC; CDR3aa: CASRAGGPYNEQFF
j_gene: TRBJ1-6; v_gene: TRBV28; abundance: -; d_gene: -; CDR3nt: TGTGCCAGCAGTGTCGGGGGTTTGACCTATAATTCACCCCTCCACTTT; CDR3aa: CASSVGGLTYNSPLHF
j_gene: TRBJ2-1; v_gene: TRBV3-1; abundance: few; d_gene: -; CDR3nt: TGTGCCAGCAGCCATGACTCCCCCGAGCAGTTCTTC; CDR3aa: CASSHDSPEQFF
j_gene: TRBJ1-2; v_gene: TRBV3-1; abundance: -; d_gene: -; CDR3nt: TGTGCCAGCAAGCTGCGGGGCGATAACTATGGCTACACCTTC; CDR3aa: CASKLRGDNYGYTF
j_gene: TRBJ1-6; v_gene: TRBV4-1; abundance: few; d_gene: -; CDR3nt: TGCGCCAGCAGCCCCATCGGCCTAAGAGATTCACCCCTCCACTTT; CDR3aa: CASSPIGLRDSPLHF
j_gene: TRBJ2-2; v_gene: TRBV2; abundance: -; d_gene: -; CDR3nt: TGTGCCAGCATGGGAGGGGGGACAGGAGAGAACACCGGGGAGCTGTTTTTT; CDR3aa: CASMGGGTGENTGELFF
j_gene: TRBJ1-6; v_gene: TRBV6-2/TRBV6-3; abundance: -; d_gene: TRBD1; CDR3nt: TGTGCCAGCAGTACCGACAGGGGCTTTTCGAATAATTCACCCCTCCACTTT; CDR3aa: CASSTDRGFSNNSPLHF
j_gene: TRBJ2-1; v_gene: TRBV2; abundance: many; d_gene: TRBD2; CDR3nt: TGTGCCAGCAGAAGGCTAGCGGGCTCCTACAATGAGCAGTTCTTC; CDR3aa: CASRRLAGSYNEQFF
j_gene: TRBJ1-2; v_gene: TRBV5-4; abundance: few; d_gene: TRBD1; CDR3nt: TGTGCCAGCAGCCCAGGGGGGACCGCTAACTATGGCTACACCTTC; CDR3aa: CASSPGGTANYGYTF
j_gene: TRBJ2-5; v_gene: TRBV4-1; abundance: -; d_gene: -; CDR3nt: TGCGCCAGCAGCAACCGGGACGATCAAGAGACCCAGTACTTC; CDR3aa: CASSNRDDQETQYF